This T cell receptor beta chain was observed in a study of early T cells in non-severe SARS-CoV-2 infection. Via MiXCR, TCRdb re-called the 5' RACE reads, giving one row per CDR3 protein. Of about 58,000 distinct CDR3 sequences in the sample, about 8% were seen once. The receptor's source is an adult who was a healthcare worker with PCR-confirmed SARS-CoV-2 infection or an uninfected control (not recorded which). Sequencing was carried out using whole blood.

CDR3 coding DNA: TGTGCCAGCAAAGCGGGAGGGCCGGTAGATACGCAGTATTTT. Protein: CASKAGGPVDTQYF. V usage is TRBV28 and J usage is TRBJ2-3, with 10 positions matching TRBD2. Trimming at V came to 7 bases and at J to 5 bases, leaving 6 bases not matched to a gene. Germline V gene sequence: CDR1 MDHEN, CDR2 SYDVKM. The CDR3 sequence is 14 residues long.